These T cell receptor beta chains were read from a single sample in a study of cytomegalovirus exposure and HLA in healthy donors. Libraries were prepared by immunoSEQ multiplex PCR; TCRdb keeps only in-frame clonotypes and omits some of them. Of 250,000 to 400,000 clones listed, about 85% are singletons. Input material: PBMCs. The source is a woman in her twenties or thirties in good health and CMV-seropositive. CDR3s include the opening cysteine and the closing phenylalanine or tryptophan. D genes are given only for firm matches. The listing skips clone size in some rows; elsewhere it reads once, few, many or a size class.

j_call d_call clone_size v_call cdr3_aa cdr3_nt
TRBJ2-7 - - TRBV11-2 CASSHYLSGQSSYEQYF TGTGCCAGCAGCCATTATCTGAGCGGTCAAAGCTCCTACGAGCAGTACTTC
TRBJ2-5 - - TRBV20-1 CSARQQETQYF TGCAGTGCTAGACAGCAGGAGACCCAGTACTTC
TRBJ2-1 TRBD2 - TRBV4-3 CASSQATHRRTSGSSWEQFF TGCGCCAGCAGCCAAGCCACACACCGTCGGACTAGCGGGAGCTCTTGGGAGCAGTTCTTC
TRBJ1-4 TRBD1 - TRBV4-3 CASSLVFGQGAEKLFF TGCGCCAGCAGCCTAGTCTTCGGACAGGGGGCTGAAAAACTGTTTTTT
TRBJ2-7 - once TRBV19 CASSTNLALSSYEQYF TGTGCCAGTAGTACCAACCTAGCGCTGAGCTCCTACGAGCAGTACTTC
TRBJ1-2 - - TRBV5-1 CASSLEGTSLGGYTF TGCGCCAGCAGCTTGGAGGGCACCTCCTTGGGTGGCTACACCTTC
TRBJ2-3 - - TRBV9 CASRPSGDTQYF TGTGCCAGCAGGCCCTCGGGAGATACGCAGTATTTT
TRBJ2-5 - - TRBV11-3 CASSNSEQETQYF TGTGCCAGCAGCAACTCCGAACAAGAGACCCAGTACTTC
TRBJ1-2 - - TRBV4-1 CASSQPGGGTDGYTF TGCGCCAGCAGCCAACCGGGCGGGGGGACTGACGGCTACACCTTC
TRBJ2-1 - - TRBV9 CASSVGYNEQFF TGTGCCAGCAGCGTAGGGTACAATGAGCAGTTCTTC
TRBJ2-5 - once TRBV29-1 CSVGGGAIQETQYF TGCAGCGTCGGTGGGGGGGCGATCCAAGAGACCCAGTACTTC
TRBJ2-1 TRBD2 - TRBV29-1 CSGTGLAGRNEQFF TGCAGCGGCACGGGGCTAGCGGGTAGAAATGAGCAGTTCTTC
TRBJ1-1 - - TRBV28 CASSLLSSTEAFF TGTGCCAGCAGCTTACTTAGCTCAACTGAAGCTTTCTTT
TRBJ2-7 TRBD1 - TRBV2 CASSEVFTGGSYEQYF TGTGCCAGCAGTGAAGTTTTCACAGGGGGCTCCTACGAGCAGTACTTC
TRBJ1-4 - - TRBV27 CASSLTTAATNEKLFF TGTGCCAGCAGTTTAACTACAGCTGCAACTAATGAAAAACTGTTTTTT
TRBJ2-5 - - TRBV6-5 CASSYFRYGDQETQYF TGTGCCAGCAGTTACTTTCGGTACGGCGACCAAGAGACCCAGTACTTC
TRBJ1-1 - - TRBV9 CASSADPLNTEAFF TGTGCCAGCAGCGCCGACCCTTTGAACACTGAAGCTTTCTTT
TRBJ1-4 - - TRBV4-3 CASSQDDEKLFF TGCGCCAGCAGCCAAGATGATGAAAAACTGTTTTTT
TRBJ2-7 - - TRBV2 CATLLGDRDEQYF TGTGCCACCCTATTAGGGGATAGGGACGAGCAGTACTTC
TRBJ2-2 - - TRBV28 CASTGGTGELFF TGTGCCAGCACAGGGGGGACCGGGGAGCTGTTTTTT
TRBJ1-2 TRBD1 few TRBV7-9 CASKGQAEDGYTF TGTGCCAGCAAGGGACAGGCGGAGGATGGCTACACCTTC
TRBJ2-7 - few TRBV4-1 CASSRTAPTYEQYF TGCGCCAGCAGTCGGACTGCGCCCACCTACGAGCAGTACTTC
TRBJ1-4 TRBD1 once TRBV30 CAWSSRQGYEKLFF TGTGCCTGGAGTTCTCGACAGGGGTATGAAAAACTGTTTTTT
TRBJ2-1 TRBD2 - TRBV5-6 CASSLFVTGGVHEQFF TGTGCCAGCAGCTTGTTTGTGACTGGGGGGGTGCATGAGCAGTTCTTC
TRBJ1-3 - - TRBV5-6 CASSLGTATIYF TGTGCCAGCAGCTTGGGGACAGCCACCATATATTTT
TRBJ1-3 - few TRBV15 CATSRSRGGSGNTIYF TGTGCCACCAGCAGAAGCCGCGGAGGGTCTGGAAACACCATATATTTT
TRBJ1-3 - - TRBV28 CASSLSGNSGNTIYF TGTGCCAGCAGTTTATCGGGGAACTCTGGAAACACCATATATTTT
TRBJ1-2 - - TRBV4-1 CASSPKDGTVYGYTF TGCGCCAGCAGCCCCAAAGACGGGACGGTATATGGCTACACCTTC